This TCR beta chain derives from a study of cytomegalovirus exposure and HLA in healthy donors. This CDR3 is built from 14 residues. V lost 4 bases to trimming and J lost 9 bases; unmatched junction nucleotides: 8. The V gene's germline CDR1 is SNHLY and CDR2 FYNNEI. Researchers ran the PCR with 60 Vbeta and 13 Jbeta primers. Only in-frame clones appear in the TCRdb table, and some are missing; sequencing was by immunoSEQ multiplex PCR. Of fewer than 200,000 clones in the sample, approximately 81% are singletons; the top ten hold approximately 2%. Sequencing was done on a sample of PBMCs. The chain recombines TRBV2 with TRBJ2-7, with 11 bases lining up with TRBD1. This TCR derives from a man aged 18 to 30 in good health and CMV-seropositive. The CDR3 nucleotides are TGTGCCAGCAGTGCCGGGACAGGGGGGTCTGGGCAGTACTTC. Translation: CASSAGTGGSGQYF.